This T cell receptor beta chain was identified in a study of cytomegalovirus exposure and HLA in healthy donors. The PCR ran on 60 Vbeta and 13 Jbeta primers. The data were produced by immunoSEQ multiplex PCR, yet TCRdb's version contains in-frame clones alone and is incomplete. The table lists roughly 190,000 clones, roughly four fifths of them singletons. Trimming cost V 3 bases and J 7 bases, with 13 bases left between them. The germline gives CDR1 LNHDA, CDR2 SQIVND (reference sequence). This CDR3 contains 14 residues. This TCR was sampled from a woman aged 25 to 45 in good health and CMV-seropositive. Sequencing was performed on PBMCs. V usage is TRBV19 and J usage is TRBJ1-5; tentatively, D is TRBD1 (5 bases). CDR3 in amino acids: CASSMGSPGQPQHF. CDR3 bases: TGTGCCAGTAGTATGGGCAGCCCAGGGCAGCCCCAGCATTTT.